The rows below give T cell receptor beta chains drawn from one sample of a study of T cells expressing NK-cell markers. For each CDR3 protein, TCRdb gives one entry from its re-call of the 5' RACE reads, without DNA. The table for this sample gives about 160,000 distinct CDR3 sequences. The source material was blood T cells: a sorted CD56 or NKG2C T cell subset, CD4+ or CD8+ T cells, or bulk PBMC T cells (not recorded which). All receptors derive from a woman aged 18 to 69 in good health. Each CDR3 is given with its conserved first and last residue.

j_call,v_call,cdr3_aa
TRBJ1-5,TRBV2,CASSEARFQPQHF
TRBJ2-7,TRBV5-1,CASSFLPTSGIREQYF
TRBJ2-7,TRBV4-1,CASSQDRGTSGWPYEQYF
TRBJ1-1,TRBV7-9,CASSLDGVRGNTEAFF
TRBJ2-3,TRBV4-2,CASSQDSGTLGRMQYF
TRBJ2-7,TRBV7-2,CASSLEDVGEQYF
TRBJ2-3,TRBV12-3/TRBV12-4,CASALQGLSTDTQYF
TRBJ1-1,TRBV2,CASSLGQEVWAFF
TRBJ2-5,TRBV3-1,CASSHNPGLAGDWETQYF
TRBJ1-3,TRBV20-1,CSARDGERGNTIYF
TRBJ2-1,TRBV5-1,CASRAGLAGGVVDEQFF
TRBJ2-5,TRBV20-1,CSAIGLAGAETQYF
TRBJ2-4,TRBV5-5,CASSPNGAPRNIQYF
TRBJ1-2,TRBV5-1,CASSLEQGTDGYTF
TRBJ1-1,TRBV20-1,CSARKGRKGRAMNTEAFF
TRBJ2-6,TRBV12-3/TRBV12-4,CASSFVGTHSFSGANVLTF
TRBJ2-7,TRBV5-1,CASSLDRGGPYEQYF
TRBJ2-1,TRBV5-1,CASSRTSGGPYNEQFF
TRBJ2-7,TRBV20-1,CSARPGQAEASEQYF
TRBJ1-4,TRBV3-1,CASSPKGIGHWGEKLFF
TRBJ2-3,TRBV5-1,CASSSGSASGDTQYF
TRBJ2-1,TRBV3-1,CASTGQGYNEQFF
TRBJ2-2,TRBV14,CASSRQPPRELFF
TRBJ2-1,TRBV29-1,CSVELPPRVREQFF
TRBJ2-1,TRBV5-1,CASSLMGQDNEQFF
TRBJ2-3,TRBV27,CASRRGSVDTQYF
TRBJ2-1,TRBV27,CASRRDSYNEQFF
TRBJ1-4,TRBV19,CASSTRQGGNEKLFF
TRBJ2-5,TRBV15,CATSTYSGSETQYF
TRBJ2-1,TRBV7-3,CASSLGAESSYNEQFF
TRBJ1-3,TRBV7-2,CASSRGSNSGNTIYF
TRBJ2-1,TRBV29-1,CSVTRGSGGFRSDEQFF
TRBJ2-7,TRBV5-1,CASSWSQGPLEQYF
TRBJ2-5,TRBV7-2,CASSRTLARETQYF
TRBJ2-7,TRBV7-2,CASSLQGQATYEQYF
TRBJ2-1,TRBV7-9,CASSAGHYNEQFF
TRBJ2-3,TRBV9,CASSVSPGTDTQYF
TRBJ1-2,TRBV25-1,CASRDRDNGYTF
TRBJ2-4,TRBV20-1,CSARVRLAKNIQYF
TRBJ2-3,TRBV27,CASSLGVGSLTDTQYF
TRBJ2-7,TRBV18,CASSPGLDAYEQYF
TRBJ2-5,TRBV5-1,CASSLRGRQYQETQYF
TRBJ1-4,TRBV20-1,CSANDRGRGTNEKLFF
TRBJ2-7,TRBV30,CAWATSGTYEQYF
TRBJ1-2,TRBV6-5,CASSSRTGGTTYGYTF
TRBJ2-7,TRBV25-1,CASSGKTGTSGNEQYF
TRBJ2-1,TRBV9,CASSVGGNLYNEQFF
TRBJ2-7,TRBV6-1,CASIPTSGGAYEQYF
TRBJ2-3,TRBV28,CASSLGSGGTGTQYF
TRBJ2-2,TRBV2,CASSVGNTGELFF
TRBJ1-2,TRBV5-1,CASSLFQVNDGYTF
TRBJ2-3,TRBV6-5,CASSSHTDTQYF
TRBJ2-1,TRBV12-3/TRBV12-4,CASSLRTSRHNEQFF